The next 16 T cell receptor beta chains were all read from a single sample in a study of cytomegalovirus exposure and HLA in healthy donors. Some clones are missing from TCRdb's copy, which holds only in-frame ones; the method was immunoSEQ multiplex PCR. Of under 75,000 clones in the sample, around 92% were seen once. Sequencing input: PBMCs. These receptors came from a man aged 18-30 years in good health and CMV-seropositive.

This clone was counted once. V and J are TRBV9 and TRBJ2-2; a weak D match, TRBD2 (7 bases). The CDR3 sequence is 16 residues long. CDR1 and CDR2 from the germline V gene are SGDLS and YYNGEE. V gave up 3 bases and J gave up 7 bases, with 19 bases separating them. CDR3: CASSARRGGQGGELFF. CDR3 coding DNA: TGTGCCAGCAGCGCCAGAAGGGGGGGGCAGGGCGGGGAGCTGTTTTTT.

The rearrangement uses TRBV2 and TRBJ2-7, with D unresolved. This CDR3 is 11 amino acids long. Trimming pared 4 bases from V and 4 bases from J, leaving 5 bases between. Germline CDR1 and CDR2: SNHLY and FYNNEI. This chain's CDR3 is CASSGVYEQYF. The CDR3 DNA follows: TGTGCCAGCAGTGGAGTTTACGAGCAGTACTTC.

The chain links TRBV4-1 to TRBJ2-2; TRBD1 matches at 7 bases. Looked up from germline, CDR1 is MGHRA and CDR2 is YSYEKL. The CDR3 covers 16 residues. V dropped 3 bases and J dropped 4; count of bases not matched to a gene: 8. CDR3 nucleotide sequence: TGCGCCAGCAGCCATTCGACAGGGACGGGCACCGGGGAGCTGTTTTTT. This encodes CASSHSTGTGTGELFF.

The gene calls are TRBV5-8 and TRBJ2-7, with 7 bases fitting TRBD2. Germline loops: CDR1 SGHTS, CDR2 YDEGEE. The length of the CDR3 is 15 residues. J gave up 3 bases and V 2 bases, and 8 bases lay outside the gene matches. The CDR3 region has the DNA TGTGCCAGCAGCTTACCAGCGGGAAGGGGCTACGAGCAGTACTTC. Translated: CASSLPAGRGYEQYF.

The chain combines TRBV2 with TRBJ2-7; D unclear. The germline V gene has CDR1 SNHLY and CDR2 FYNNEI. The CDR3 is 13 residues long. V was clipped by 8 bases and J by 3 bases, with 14 bases between them. Here the CDR3 DNA reads TGTGCCAGCGCTAGGTCGGGTTTCTACGAGCAGTACTTC. Its translation is CASARSGFYEQYF.

The chain employs TRBV27 and TRBJ1-3; maybe TRBD1 (6 bases). Per the germline V gene, CDR1 is MNHEY and CDR2 is SMNVEV (reference sequence). The CDR3 is 14 amino acids. The V gene lost 6 bases and the J gene lost 1 base, with 10 bases spanning the gap. DNA of the CDR3: TGTGCCAGCAGAAGAGGGGGTTCTGGAAACACCATATATTTT. Its translation: CASRRGGSGNTIYF.

CDR3 loop: CASSPASGSYNEQFF. The CDR3 region has the DNA TGTGCCAGCTCACCGGCATCGGGGTCCTACAATGAGCAGTTCTTC. The V gene is TRBV18, the J gene TRBJ2-1, with a tentative D call TRBD2 (5 bases). Germline-derived CDR1 and CDR2 are KGHSH and LQKENI. Trimming pared 3 bases from V and 1 base from J, leaving 10 bases between. This CDR3 contains 15 residues.

The V gene is TRBV28, the J gene TRBJ2-7, with 7 nucleotides matching TRBD2. The CDR3 extends over 15 amino acids. V trimming: 1 base; J trimming: 1 base; junction bases outside the gene matches: 4. Germline CDR1 MDHEN, CDR2 SYDVKM. The CDR3 sequence is CASSLLRRGSYEQYF. The CDR3 DNA reads TGTGCCAGCAGTTTATTACGGCGGGGGTCCTACGAGCAGTACTTC.

A few counts support this clone. This sequence joins TRBV13 and TRBJ1-1; D remains ambiguous. V was cut by 1 base and J by 10 bases, with 10 bases left in between. CDR1 is PRHDT, CDR2 FYEKMQ, per germline (reference sequence). The CDR3 has 12 residues. CDR3 in amino acids: CASSLVGEGAFF. The CDR3 DNA reads as TGTGCCAGCAGCTTAGTCGGGGAAGGAGCTTTCTTT.

This chain connects TRBV4-1 to TRBJ1-2, with 9 bases matching TRBD1. Trimming at V came to 4 bases and at J to 3 bases, leaving 12 bases not matched to a gene. Germline values: CDR1 MGHRA, CDR2 YSYEKL. The CDR3 spans 17 residues. The CDR3 is CASSPSPGTGSDYGYTF. Written as DNA, the CDR3 is TGCGCCAGCAGCCCATCCCCGGGGACAGGGTCAGACTATGGCTACACCTTC.

The chain has TRBV5-8 and TRBJ2-7; perhaps TRBD2 as D (5 bases). The CDR3 extends over 12 amino acids. From germline, CDR1 is SGHTS and CDR2 YDEGEE. The germline V and J ends were trimmed by 10 bases and 3 bases, with 14 bases remaining between them. For the CDR3, the DNA is TGTGCCTCCAAGCGGTCAAACTACGAGCAGTACTTC. Encoded protein: CASKRSNYEQYF. Full variable domain (rest looked up from reference TRBV5-8 and TRBJ2-7): EAGVTQSPTHLIKTRGQQATLRCSPISGHTSVYWYQQALGLGLQFLLWYDEGEERNRGNFPPRFSGRQFPNYSSELNVNALELEDSALYLCASKRSNYEQYFGPGTRLTVT.

The chain couples TRBV5-4 to TRBJ2-5; tentative D call: TRBD2 (6 bases). Germline assignment: CDR1 SGHNT and CDR2 YYREEE (reference sequence). Trimming took off 4 bases at V and 2 bases at J, with 12 bases between the two ends. This CDR3 is built from 14 residues. In nucleotides, the CDR3 is TGTGCCAGCAGCCCTGGGACTTCACAAGAGACCCAGTACTTC. It yields the protein CASSPGTSQETQYF.

This chain joins TRBV19 and TRBJ2-4, with 8 bases fitting TRBD1. Per germline, CDR1 LNHDA and CDR2 SQIVND (reference sequence). The CDR3 totals 14 residues. The trim removed 6 bases at V and 3 bases at J, leaving 4 bases unmatched. CDR3 sequence reads: CASSQGAGKNIQYF. As DNA, the CDR3 is TGTGCCAGTAGCCAGGGGGCCGGCAAAAACATTCAGTACTTC.

The V gene is TRBV5-8, the J gene TRBJ2-1; 11 nucleotides agree with TRBD2. After removal of 5 bases from V and 7 bases from J, the junction contained 11 bases not matched to a gene. The germline gives CDR1 SGHTS, CDR2 YDEGEE. The CDR3 contains 16 residues. The CDR3 here is CASRTRLAGLLNEQFF. Here the CDR3 DNA reads TGTGCCAGCAGAACAAGACTAGCGGGATTGTTAAATGAGCAGTTCTTC.

The CDR3 DNA reads as TGTGCCAGCAGCGTAGTCTGGGGAGGGGAGCAGTACTTC. This encodes CASSVVWGGEQYF. The V call is TRBV9, the J call TRBJ2-7, with 7 bases lining up with TRBD2. J was trimmed by 7 bases and V by 0 bases; bases with no gene match: 4. CDR1 SGDLS and CDR2 YYNGEE come from the germline V gene. The CDR3 consists of 13 residues.

The V call is TRBV27, the J call TRBJ1-2; no clear D. This CDR3 is built from 12 residues. V lost 8 bases and J lost 5, with 12 bases in between. The germline V gene has CDR1 MNHEY and CDR2 SMNVEV (reference sequence). Written as DNA, the CDR3 is TGTGCCAGCCGACTGGAGGGTTATGGCTACACCTTC. This sequence encodes CASRLEGYGYTF.